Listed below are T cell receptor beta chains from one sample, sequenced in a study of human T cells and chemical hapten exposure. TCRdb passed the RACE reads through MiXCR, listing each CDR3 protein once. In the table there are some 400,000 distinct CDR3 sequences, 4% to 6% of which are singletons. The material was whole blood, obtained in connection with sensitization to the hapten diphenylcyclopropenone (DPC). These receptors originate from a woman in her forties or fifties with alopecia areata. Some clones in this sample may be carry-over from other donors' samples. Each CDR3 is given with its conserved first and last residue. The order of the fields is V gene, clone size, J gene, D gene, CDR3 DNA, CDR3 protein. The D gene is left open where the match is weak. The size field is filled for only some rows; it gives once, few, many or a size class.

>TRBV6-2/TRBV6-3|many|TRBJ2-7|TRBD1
TGTGCCAGCAGGCCGACAGGGGCGGGCGAGCAGTACTTC
CASRPTGAGEQYF
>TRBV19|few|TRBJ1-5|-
TGTGCCAGTAGTATTTGGAATAGCAATCAGCCCCAGCATTTT
CASSIWNSNQPQHF
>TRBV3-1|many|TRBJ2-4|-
TGTGCCAGCAGCCAAGATGGTCAACAGTACTTC
CASSQDGQQYF
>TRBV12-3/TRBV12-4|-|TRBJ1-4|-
TGTGCCAGCAGTTTGAATAGGGCGCCGGCAAAACTGTTTTTT
CASSLNRAPAKLFF
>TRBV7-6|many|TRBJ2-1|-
TGTGCCAGCAGCTTAGGGCACTCGGAGGGCGCCTACAATGAGCAGTTCTTC
CASSLGHSEGAYNEQFF
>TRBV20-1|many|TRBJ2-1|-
TGCAGTGCCGAAGATCTAGCCGCTTCCTACAATGAGCAGTTCTTC
CSAEDLAASYNEQFF
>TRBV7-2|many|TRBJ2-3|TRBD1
TGTGCCAGCAGCCCCCTGGTAGGGGGCCCCGGGATAGATACGCAGTATTTT
CASSPLVGGPGIDTQYF
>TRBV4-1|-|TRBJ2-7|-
TGCGCCAGCAGCCAAGATATAAGGGCCCCCTACGAGCAGTACTTC
CASSQDIRAPYEQYF
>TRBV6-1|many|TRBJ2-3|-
TGTGCCAGCAGTGGGGGACTGTTCACAGATACGCAGTATTTT
CASSGGLFTDTQYF
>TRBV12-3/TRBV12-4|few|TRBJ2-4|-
TGTGCCAGCACTTCCAGGGCGAACATTCAGTACTTC
CASTSRANIQYF
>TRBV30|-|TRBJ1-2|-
TGTGCCTGGAGTCCTTTTATTCGGGGTCGTGGCTACACCTTC
CAWSPFIRGRGYTF
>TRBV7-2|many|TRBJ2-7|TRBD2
TGTGCCAGCAGCCGCGATACGACTAGCGGGAAGTACGAGCAGTACTTC
CASSRDTTSGKYEQYF
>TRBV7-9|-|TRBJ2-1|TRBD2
TGTGCCAGCAGCTTAGCCCCGGGACTAGCGGCAGGTCGGGGGCAGTTCTTC
CASSLAPGLAAGRGQFF
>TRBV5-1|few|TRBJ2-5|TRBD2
TGCGCCAGCAGCTTGGAGGTAGCGGGGCTCCAAGAGACCCAGTACTTC
CASSLEVAGLQETQYF
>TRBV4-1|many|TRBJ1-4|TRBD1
TGCGCCAGCAGCCTAACGGCCGGGACAGAGGCGGCGAAACTGTTTTTT
CASSLTAGTEAAKLFF
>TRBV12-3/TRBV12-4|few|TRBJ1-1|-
TGTGCCAGCAGTCGTTGGGCAGGGGTCACTGAAGCTTTCTTT
CASSRWAGVTEAFF
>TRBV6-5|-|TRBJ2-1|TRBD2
TGTGCCAGTAGCGTTAGCGGGGGGCCCCACAATGAGCAGTTCTTC
CASSVSGGPHNEQFF
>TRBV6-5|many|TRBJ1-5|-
TGTGCCAGCAGCGACAGTAGCAATCAGCCCCAGCATTTT
CASSDSSNQPQHF
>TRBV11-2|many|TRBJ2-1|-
TGTGCCAGCAGCTTGGAACTAGACTTTTACAATGAGCAGTTCTTC
CASSLELDFYNEQFF
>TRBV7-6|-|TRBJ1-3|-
TGTGCCAGCAGCTTAGAGTTGGCTATGAGCTCTGGAAACACCATATATTTT
CASSLELAMSSGNTIYF
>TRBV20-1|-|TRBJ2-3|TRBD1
TGCAGTGCTAGAGATACAGGGGTAGGCACAGATACGCAGTATTTT
CSARDTGVGTDTQYF
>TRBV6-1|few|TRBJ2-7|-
TGTGCCAGCAGACCACGGGGGTCCCACGAGCAGTACTTC
CASRPRGSHEQYF
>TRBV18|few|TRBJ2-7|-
TGTGCCAGCTCACCACCGGGCAGGGTGCGGGAGCAGTACTTC
CASSPPGRVREQYF
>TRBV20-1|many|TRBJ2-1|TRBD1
TGCAGTGCTAGAGTGGGACAGGGGTACAATGAGCAGTTCTTC
CSARVGQGYNEQFF
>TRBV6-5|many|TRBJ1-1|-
TGTGCCAGCAGTTACTCTAGGTCCAACACTGAAGCTTTCTTT
CASSYSRSNTEAFF
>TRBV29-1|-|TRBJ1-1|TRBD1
TGCAGCGGTCAGACAGGGCACACTGAAGCTTTCTTT
CSGQTGHTEAFF
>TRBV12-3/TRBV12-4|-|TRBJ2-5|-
TGTGCCAGCAGTTTAGGGACGAGCTTAAATTCGGAGACCCAGTACTTC
CASSLGTSLNSETQYF
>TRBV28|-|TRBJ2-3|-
TGTGCCAGCAGTTTATCCCTTTCAGTCTTACAAGCAGATACGCAGTATTTT
CASSLSLSVLQADTQYF
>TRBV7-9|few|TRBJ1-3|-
TGTGCCAGCAGCCCTGTCCTCTCTGGAAACACCATATATTTT
CASSPVLSGNTIYF
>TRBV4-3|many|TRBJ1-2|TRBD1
TGCGCCAGCAGCCAAGATCCTGGGGACAGGGGTTTTGGCTACACCTTC
CASSQDPGDRGFGYTF
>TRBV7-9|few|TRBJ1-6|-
TGTGCCAGCAGCCCGAGGGGGGGGCCTAATTCACCCCTCCACTTT
CASSPRGGPNSPLHF
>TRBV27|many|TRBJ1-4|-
TGTGCCAGCAGTTTATCCCGGGGGCTTGGGGAAAAACTGTTTTTT
CASSLSRGLGEKLFF
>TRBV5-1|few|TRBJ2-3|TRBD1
TGCGCCAGCAGCGCGGACAGGATATTCACAGATACGCAGTATTTT
CASSADRIFTDTQYF
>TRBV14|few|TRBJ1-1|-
TGTGCCAGCAGCCAAGAACAATTCACTGAAGCTTTCTTT
CASSQEQFTEAFF
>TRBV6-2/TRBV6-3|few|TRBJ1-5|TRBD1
TGTGCCAGCAGTTACCTTACAGGGGAAGGCAATCAGCCCCAGCATTTT
CASSYLTGEGNQPQHF
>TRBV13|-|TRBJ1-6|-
TGTGCCAGCAGCTTAACCGCGGCGGGGGGGCATTCACCCCTCCACTTT
CASSLTAAGGHSPLHF
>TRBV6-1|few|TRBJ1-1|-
TGTGCCAGCAGGATCGGAGGGCCTTACACTGAAGCTTTCTTT
CASRIGGPYTEAFF
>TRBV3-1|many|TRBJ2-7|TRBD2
TGTGCCAGCAGCTTAGCGGGGCCCACCTACGAGCAGTACTTC
CASSLAGPTYEQYF
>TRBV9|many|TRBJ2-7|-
TGTGCCAGCAGCGCCGACGGAGGGGCAAACGAGCAGTACTTC
CASSADGGANEQYF
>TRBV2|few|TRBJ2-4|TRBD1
TGTGCCAGCAGGGCCGGACAGGGTCACATTCAGTACTTC
CASRAGQGHIQYF
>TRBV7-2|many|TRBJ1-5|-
TGTGCCAGCAGCTGGGACGGGGGCAATCAGCCCCAGCATTTT
CASSWDGGNQPQHF
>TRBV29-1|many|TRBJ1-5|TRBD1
TGCAGCGCTAGCCAGGGGACAGGCCACAATCAGCCCCAGCATTTT
CSASQGTGHNQPQHF